The 28 T cell receptor beta chains listed next were all sequenced from one sample in a study of OX40 agonist ivuxolimab in advanced cancers. Sequencing was performed with immunoSEQ multiplex PCR; in TCRdb, only in-frame clones are kept and a portion is missing. The top ten clones hold around 0.53% of a sample with about 120,000 clones, around 89% of them seen once. Source: CD4+ or CD8+ T cells sorted from blood, taken in a trial of the OX40 agonist ivuxolimab. The receptors were sampled from an adult with an advanced solid tumor such as melanoma, head and neck, liver or kidney cancer.

The gene calls are TRBV18 and TRBJ1-5, with TRBD1 matching 8 bases. The CDR3 is made up of 15 amino acids. Looked up from germline, CDR1 is KGHSH and CDR2 is LQKENI. Trimming at V came to 4 bases and at J to 0 bases, leaving 2 bases not matched to a gene. The CDR3 DNA reads TGTGCCAGCTCACTGGGGACAGGTAGCAATCAGCCCCAGCATTTT. Protein: CASSLGTGSNQPQHF.

The chain carries TRBV28 and TRBJ2-6, with D perhaps TRBD2 (5 bases). V was clipped by 10 bases and J by 3 bases, with 19 bases between them. Per germline, CDR1 MDHEN and CDR2 SYDVKM. CDR3 length: 16 amino acids. This chain's CDR3 is CATRNTLGSGANVLTF. In DNA form, the CDR3 reads TGTGCCACACGGAACACCCTGGGGAGTGGGGCCAACGTCCTGACTTTC.

V and J are TRBV19 and TRBJ1-4; TRBD1 matches at 7 bases. The CDR3 contains 15 residues. J gave up 4 bases and V 3 bases, and 5 bases lay outside the gene matches. The germline V gene has CDR1 LNHDA and CDR2 SQIVND (reference sequence). The CDR3 nucleotides read TGTGCCAGTAGTATGATGGGACAGCATAATGAAAAACTGTTTTTT. This gives the protein CASSMMGQHNEKLFF.

This clone was detected only a few times. The chain is built from TRBV6-6 and TRBJ1-2; D ambiguous. The length of the CDR3 is 11 residues. Germline lookup yields CDR1 MNHNY and CDR2 SVGAGI (reference sequence). The V end lost 6 bases, the J end lost 8 bases, and 10 bases lay between the germline ends. CDR3 region: CASSPAEGYTF. Written as DNA, the CDR3 is TGTGCCAGCAGCCCAGCAGAGGGCTACACCTTC.

This clone was counted once. This chain joins TRBV5-1 and TRBJ1-1; 7 bases fit TRBD1. The germline V gene encodes CDR1 SGHRS and CDR2 YFSETQ. CDR3 size: 15 residues. V lost 7 bases to trimming and J lost 0 bases; unmatched junction nucleotides: 9. In nucleotides, the CDR3 is TGCGCCAGCTCTCAAGAAGGGGGCATGAACACTGAAGCTTTCTTT. As protein: CASSQEGGMNTEAFF. The full variable domain, in which reference TRBV5-1 and TRBJ1-1 provide the parts outside the CDR3, is KAGVTQTPRYLIKTRGQQVTLSCSPISGHRSVSWYQQTPGQGLQFLFEYFSETQRNKGNFPGRFSGRQFSNSRSEMNVSTLELGDSALYLCASSQEGGMNTEAFFGQGTRLTVV.

This chain uses TRBV4-1 with TRBJ2-5; 12 bases map to TRBD2. Losses at the gene ends were 5 bases for V and 5 bases for J; bases not matched to a gene: 12. The CDR3 is 17 amino acids. The germline V gene encodes CDR1 MGHRA and CDR2 YSYEKL. The CDR3 DNA is TGCGCCAGCAGCGCTCGGACTTCGGGACTAGCGGGCGAGACCCAGTACTTC. This codes for CASSARTSGLAGETQYF.

A word on this clone: The junction departs from germline at one end; a sequencing error may be responsible. The chain links TRBV13 to TRBJ2-3, with TRBD2 matching over 11 bases. Looked up from germline, CDR1 is PRHDT and CDR2 is FYEKMQ (reference sequence). This CDR3 has 18 residues. CDR3 DNA sequence: TGTGCCAGCAGCTTTAGACTAGCGGGATGGGCACACACATATACGCAGTATTTT. Its translation: CASSFRLAGWAHTYTQYF.

The chain has TRBV7-2 and TRBJ1-5; D is uncertain. CDR1 and CDR2 from the germline V gene are SGHTA and FQGNSA. This CDR3 region has 15 residues. V lost 2 bases and J lost 1, with 9 bases in between. CDR3 in DNA: TGTGCCAGCAGCTTACAATTGGCCAGCAATCAGCCCCAGCATTTT. It specifies CASSLQLASNQPQHF.

The J gene is TRBJ1-5, the V gene TRBV23-1; unclear D gene. TRBV23-1 qualifies as an ORF whose function is uncertain. V was trimmed by 3 bases and J by 0 bases, leaving 12 bases between them. CDR3 length equals 16 residues. The CDR3 coding sequence is TGCGCCAGCAGTCAGAACGCGGGCTATAGCAATCAGCCCCAGCATTTT. Translating it yields CASSQNAGYSNQPQHF.

This chain joins TRBV6-5 and TRBJ2-7; unclear D gene. V was trimmed by 7 bases and J by 2 bases, leaving 15 bases between them. This CDR3 is 14 amino acids long. Germline V gene sequence: CDR1 MNHEY, CDR2 SVGAGI. In nucleotides, the CDR3 is TGTGCCAGCACCAAAGCCGCTCGCACCTACGAGCAGTACTTC. Its protein is CASTKAARTYEQYF.

This chain joins TRBV7-9 and TRBJ1-1; D gene ambiguous. This CDR3 is built from 12 residues. V lost 5 bases and J 6 bases, leaving 10 bases between the germline ends. Germline assignment: CDR1 SEHNR and CDR2 FQNEAQ (reference sequence). The CDR3 spells CASSKGNAEAFF. In DNA form, the CDR3 reads TGTGCCAGCAGCAAAGGGAATGCTGAAGCTTTCTTT.

This clone was counted a few times. The chain has TRBV19 and TRBJ2-2; 9 nucleotides match TRBD2. This CDR3 spans 14 amino acids. V was clipped by 9 bases and J by 6 bases; unmatched bases: 8. Germline V CDR1 and CDR2: LNHDA, SQIVND (reference sequence). CDR3 bases: TGTGCCAGCCAACCCGGGACTAGCCCCGGGGAGCTGTTTTTT. Translating gives CASQPGTSPGELFF.

The V gene is TRBV4-1, the J gene TRBJ2-1, with a weak D call TRBD2 (6 bases). CDR3 length equals 15 residues. Germline V gene data show CDR1 as MGHRA and CDR2 as YSYEKL. V was trimmed by 1 base and J by 2 bases, leaving 9 bases between them. The CDR3 here is CASSQGPSAYNEQFF. CDR3 DNA sequence: TGCGCCAGCAGCCAAGGTCCTAGCGCCTACAATGAGCAGTTCTTC.

This chain uses TRBV6-1 with TRBJ1-1; D unresolved. There are 13 residues in the CDR3. Trimming stripped 10 bases from V and 0 bases from J, with 12 bases between. Germline assignment: CDR1 MNHNS and CDR2 SASEGT. In nucleotides, the CDR3 is TGTGCCACCAAGGGCCAAGTGAACACTGAAGCTTTCTTT. Residues: CATKGQVNTEAFF.

V usage is TRBV6-6 and J usage is TRBJ2-6; 7 positions match TRBD2. The CDR3 has 13 amino acids. Germline CDR1 reads MNHNY; CDR2 reads SVGAGI (reference sequence). The V segment lost 9 bases and the J segment 1 base; nucleotides outside the gene matches: 0. CDR3 loop: CARGGSGANVLTF. CDR3 sequence (DNA): TGTGCCAGGGGGGGGTCTGGGGCCAACGTCCTGACTTTC.

The sample holds one count of this clone. The chain has TRBV28 and TRBJ2-7; D is possibly TRBD2 (6 bases). Germline CDR1 reads MDHEN; CDR2 reads SYDVKM. V was shortened by 4 bases and J by 3 bases, with 13 bases between the two germline ends. The CDR3 spans 14 residues. CDR3 coding DNA: TGTGCCAGCAGTTCCCCGGGGGTAATCTACGAGCAGTACTTC. It specifies CASSSPGVIYEQYF.

This chain joins TRBV4-1 and TRBJ2-2; no clear D gene. CDR3 length: 14 amino acids. Between the trimmed V and J ends, which lost 1 base and 3 bases, there was a span of 6 bases. The germline V gene encodes CDR1 MGHRA and CDR2 YSYEKL. CDR3 protein: CASSQVQYTGELFF. The CDR3 coding sequence is TGCGCCAGCAGCCAAGTCCAGTACACCGGGGAGCTGTTTTTT.

A note on this clone: Additional DNA sequences in this sample encode the identical CDR3. This chain links TRBV7-9 with TRBJ1-1, with 7 bases fitting TRBD1. This CDR3 contains 14 residues. Germline CDR1 and CDR2: SEHNR and FQNEAQ (reference sequence). V gave up 1 base and J gave up 4 bases; unmatched junction bases: 3. The CDR3 coding sequence is TGTGCCAGCAGCTTAGGGGCAGGGGGCACTGAAGCTTTCTTT. Amino acid sequence: CASSLGAGGTEAFF.

CDR3 bases: TGTGCCAGCAGCGTAGACAGGGGACCTGGAAACACCATATATTTT. Translating gives CASSVDRGPGNTIYF. The genes are TRBV9 and TRBJ1-3; 7 bases align to TRBD1. This CDR3 contains 15 residues. Germline CDR1 SGDLS, CDR2 YYNGEE. Unmatched junction bases numbered 2, after V lost 0 bases and J lost 2 bases.

The chain has TRBV6-5 and TRBJ2-5; 7 bases line up with TRBD1. This CDR3 region has 14 residues. V gave up 2 bases and J gave up 2 bases; unmatched junction bases: 2. Germline lookup yields CDR1 MNHEY and CDR2 SVGAGI. CDR3 nucleotide sequence: TGTGCCAGCAGTTACCCAGGGGGACAAGAGACCCAGTACTTC. It encodes CASSYPGGQETQYF.

The rearrangement links TRBV19 to TRBJ2-1; no reliable D call. CDR1 and CDR2 from the germline V gene are LNHDA and SQIVND (reference sequence). V was cut by 6 bases and J by 2 bases, with 14 bases left in between. CDR3 size: 15 residues. CDR3 sequence: CASSPSRPTYNEQFF. The CDR3 DNA is TGTGCCAGTAGCCCTTCGCGGCCTACCTACAATGAGCAGTTCTTC.

The J gene is TRBJ2-1, the V gene TRBV5-6; 10 bases match TRBD2. Per the germline V gene, CDR1 is SGHDT and CDR2 is YYEEEE. The CDR3 has 15 amino acids. V dropped 4 bases and J dropped 2; count of bases not matched to a gene: 3. CDR3 region: CASSPLAGAYNEQFF. Written as DNA, the CDR3 is TGTGCCAGCAGCCCTCTAGCGGGGGCCTACAATGAGCAGTTCTTC.

The chain carries TRBV5-4 and TRBJ2-5; D remains unclear. Per the germline V gene, CDR1 is SGHNT and CDR2 is YYREEE (reference sequence). V lost 6 bases, J lost 5 bases, and 11 bases lay in between. The CDR3 length is 12 residues. CDR3 in amino acids: CASTAIGETQYF. The DNA for the CDR3 is TGTGCCAGCACTGCGATAGGGGAGACCCAGTACTTC.

This sequence joins TRBV5-1 and TRBJ2-1, with D possibly being TRBD1 (6 bases). The CDR3 contains 14 residues. Germline V gene sequence: CDR1 SGHRS, CDR2 YFSETQ. The V end was cut by 4 bases, the J end by 1 base, with 9 bases between. CDR3 nucleotides: TGCGCCAGCAGCCCCGGACAGTCCTACAATGAGCAGTTCTTC. This codes for CASSPGQSYNEQFF.

The J gene is TRBJ1-5, the V gene TRBV6-1; TRBD1 matches 7 bases. V lost 10 bases to trimming and J lost 3 bases; unmatched junction nucleotides: 6. CDR1 and CDR2 (germline): MNHNS, SASEGT. The CDR3 has 13 amino acids. Written as DNA, the CDR3 is TGTGCCACGACCGGGACAGTCAATCAGCCCCAGCATTTT. Encoded protein: CATTGTVNQPQHF.

The gene calls are TRBV5-1 and TRBJ2-7; D is possibly TRBD2 (6 bases). In germline, CDR1 is SGHRS, CDR2 YFSETQ. Trimming removed 4 bases from V and 5 bases from J, with 22 bases in between. The CDR3 contains 16 residues. The CDR3 spells CASSREPGTWGHEQYF. Written as DNA, the CDR3 is TGCGCCAGCAGCAGAGAACCCGGGACTTGGGGCCACGAGCAGTACTTC.

Here the CDR3 reads CAISESRDPGANVLTF. The CDR3 coding sequence is TGTGCCATCAGTGAGTCGAGGGACCCCGGGGCCAACGTCCTGACTTTC. The chain employs TRBV10-3 and TRBJ2-6, with D possibly called TRBD1 or TRBD2 (5 bases each). Germline CDR1 reads ENHRY; CDR2 reads SYGVKD. The CDR3 has 16 residues. Deletions cut 0 bases from V and 4 bases from J, with 10 bases between.

The rearrangement links TRBV19 to TRBJ1-5, with 9 bases matching TRBD1. V trimming: 1 base; J trimming: 7 bases; junction bases outside the gene matches: 5. CDR3 size: 15 residues. Germline CDR1 is LNHDA and CDR2 is SQIVND (reference sequence). CDR3 residues: CASSIGGTGKQPQHF. The CDR3 nucleotides are TGTGCCAGTAGTATAGGAGGGACAGGGAAGCAGCCCCAGCATTTT.